Listed below are T cell receptor beta chains from one sample, sequenced in a study of cytomegalovirus exposure and HLA in healthy donors. Libraries were prepared by immunoSEQ multiplex PCR; TCRdb keeps only in-frame clonotypes and omits some of them. Among approximately 160,000 clones, 82% were seen once, and the ten largest hold approximately 1.4%. The sample was PBMCs. Source of these receptors: a girl aged 10-17 years in good health and CMV-seropositive. Each CDR3 is given with its conserved first and last residue. A D gene is named only where the DNA matches it firmly. Only part of the rows carry a size: once, few, many, or a class if the clone is expanded.

D: -
V: TRBV6-5
size: -
J: TRBJ1-2
CDR3: CASSTREGLNYGYTF
DNA: TGTGCCAGCAGTACCCGGGAGGGTTTAAACTATGGCTACACCTTC

D: -
V: TRBV7-2
size: -
J: TRBJ2-7
CDR3: CASSTRAGYEQYF
DNA: TGTGCCAGCAGCACTCGAGCCGGCTACGAGCAGTACTTC

D: TRBD1
V: TRBV6-5
size: -
J: TRBJ1-2
CDR3: CASSVGGARGYTF
DNA: TGTGCCAGCAGTGTAGGGGGCGCGAGGGGCTACACCTTC

D: -
V: TRBV5-1
size: -
J: TRBJ1-1
CDR3: CASSLGGKNTEAFF
DNA: TGCGCCAGCAGCTTGGGGGGCAAGAACACTGAAGCTTTCTTT

D: -
V: TRBV6-5
size: -
J: TRBJ2-2
CDR3: CASNRRGRAGELFF
DNA: TGTGCCAGCAACAGGAGGGGACGGGCCGGGGAGCTGTTTTTT

D: TRBD1
V: TRBV5-1
size: -
J: TRBJ1-2
CDR3: CASSSTGEDYGYTF
DNA: TGCGCCAGCAGCTCGACAGGGGAGGACTATGGCTACACCTTC

D: -
V: TRBV9
size: -
J: TRBJ2-1
CDR3: CASSVAGVSYNEQFF
DNA: TGTGCCAGCAGCGTAGCAGGGGTCTCCTACAATGAGCAGTTCTTC

D: -
V: TRBV5-1
size: -
J: TRBJ2-1
CDR3: CASSLDGETYNEQFF
DNA: TGCGCCAGCAGCTTGGACGGGGAGACCTACAATGAGCAGTTCTTC

D: -
V: TRBV6-1
size: -
J: TRBJ1-2
CDR3: CASREVGYTF
DNA: TGTGCCAGCAGGGAGGTTGGCTACACCTTC

D: TRBD1
V: TRBV6-5
size: -
J: TRBJ1-2
CDR3: CASSPTRTGDGYTF
DNA: TGTGCCAGCAGTCCCACTAGGACAGGGGATGGCTACACCTTC

D: -
V: TRBV19
size: -
J: TRBJ2-3
CDR3: CASSIAGSTDTQYF
DNA: TGTGCCAGTAGTATAGCAGGAAGCACAGATACGCAGTATTTT

D: TRBD1
V: TRBV7-9
size: -
J: TRBJ2-7
CDR3: CASSLQGISYEQYF
DNA: TGTGCCAGCAGCCTACAGGGGATCTCCTACGAGCAGTACTTC

D: -
V: TRBV14
size: -
J: TRBJ2-3
CDR3: CASSQDLDTDTQYF
DNA: TGTGCCAGCAGCCAAGACTTAGACACAGATACGCAGTATTTT

D: TRBD2
V: TRBV6-5
size: -
J: TRBJ2-3
CDR3: CASSYSGGGLTDTQYF
DNA: TGTGCCAGCAGTTACTCCGGCGGGGGACTCACAGATACGCAGTATTTT

D: -
V: TRBV6-5
size: once
J: TRBJ1-2
CDR3: CASRPSGGIGGYTF
DNA: TGTGCCAGCAGACCCTCGGGAGGGATCGGTGGCTACACCTTC

D: TRBD2
V: TRBV7-8
size: -
J: TRBJ2-7
CDR3: CASSQGRGRPYEQYF
DNA: TGTGCCAGCAGCCAGGGACGCGGGAGGCCCTACGAGCAGTACTTC

D: -
V: TRBV2
size: -
J: TRBJ2-3
CDR3: CASSERASTDTQYF
DNA: TGTGCCAGCAGTGAGAGGGCTAGCACAGATACGCAGTATTTT